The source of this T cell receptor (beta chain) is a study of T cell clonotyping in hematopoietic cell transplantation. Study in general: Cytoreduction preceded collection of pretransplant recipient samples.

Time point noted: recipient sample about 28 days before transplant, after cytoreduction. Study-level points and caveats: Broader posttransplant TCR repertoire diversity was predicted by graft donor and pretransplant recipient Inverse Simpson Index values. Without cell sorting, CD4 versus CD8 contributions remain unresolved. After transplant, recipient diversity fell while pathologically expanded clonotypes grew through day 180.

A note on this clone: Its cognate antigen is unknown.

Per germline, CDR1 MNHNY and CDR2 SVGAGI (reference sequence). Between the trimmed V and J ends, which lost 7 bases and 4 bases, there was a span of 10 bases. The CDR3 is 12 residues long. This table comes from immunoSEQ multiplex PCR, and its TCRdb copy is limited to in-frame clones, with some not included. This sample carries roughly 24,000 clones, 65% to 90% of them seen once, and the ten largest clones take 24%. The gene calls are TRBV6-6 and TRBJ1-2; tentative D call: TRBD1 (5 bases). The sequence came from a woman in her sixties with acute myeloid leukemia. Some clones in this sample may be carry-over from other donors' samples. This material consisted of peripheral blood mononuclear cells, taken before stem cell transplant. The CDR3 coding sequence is TGTGCCAGCACCCCAGGGTCCTATGGCTACACCTTC. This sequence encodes CASTPGSYGYTF.